The clone carrying this T cell receptor beta chain has just a few counts. Its antigen is currently unknown. This entry comes from a study of T cells after yellow fever vaccination. Study-wide results and caveats: Clonotype sharing between CD4 and CD8 compartments was small. Contaminants from the bulk population, in the form of abundant clonotypes, could be found in FACS-sorted repertoires. Post-booster samples contained most primary-vaccination clones (approximately 95% CD4, about 90% CD8).

They built TCR cDNA with 5'RACE template switching, a step that put in a universal primer site and UMIs. TCRdb re-analysed the 5' RACE reads in MiXCR, keeping a single row per CDR3 protein. The sample lists hundreds of thousands of distinct CDR3 sequences, approximately 13% occurring once. There are 15 residues in the CDR3. Germline CDR1 reads SGHRS; CDR2 reads YFSETQ. Trimming shortened V by 3 bases and J by 2 bases, and 14 bases separated the two germline ends. This chain links TRBV5-1 with TRBJ2-5; D is undetermined. The sample in question was PBMCs, obtained on the day of the yellow fever booster vaccination. The source of this sequence is a man aged 30 to 39 who received the YFV17D yellow fever vaccine. For the CDR3, the DNA is TGCGCCAGCAGCTCGGGCCTGGCGACACAAGAGACCCAGTACTTC. Its translation is CASSSGLATQETQYF.